Described below is a single TCR beta chain sequence and its context. This clonotype qualifies as large (0.1 to 1%). The specificity of this receptor is unknown. Per-nucleotide qualities are absent, and no much larger clonotype sits a single base away. CDR1 and CDR2 are read off the germline V gene as MRHNA and SNTAGT. Unmatched junction bases come to 2, with V trimmed by 2 bases and J by 6 bases. The CDR3, from cysteine to phenylalanine, totals 13 residues. Of all the DNA, just the CDR3 is kept, 39 bases in frame from base 1. Using a BD FACSAria II cell sorter, four subsets defined by PD-1 and/or TIGIT were sorted out of live CD3+CD8+TCRalphabeta+ cells. To characterize relevance to anti-PD-1 therapy response, circulating CD8 T cells were sorted into four subsets based on PD-1 and TIGIT expression. For each sorted CD8 T-cell subset, both the TCR alpha and TCR beta chains were sequenced. Peripheral blood was collected before the first anti-PD-1 injection, after two injections and after four injections. PBMCs were isolated immediately by Ficoll gradient centrifugation. Until use, PBMCs were stored frozen in liquid nitrogen in RPMI containing approximately 20% FCS and about 10% DMSO. Thawed PBMCs were stained with a viability dye and antibodies against CD3, CD8alpha, TCRalphabeta, PD-1 and TIGIT. Total RNA was extracted with the RNeasy Kit, and every sample reached a RIN above 7.

TCRdb shows the sequencer as NextSeq 500. TCR libraries were prepared from about 16 ng of total RNA with the QIAseq Immune Repertoire RNA Library Kit, Human TCR Panel. Sequencing of the TCR libraries was done on an Illumina NextSeq with a Mid Output V2 kit and asymmetric 261x41 paired-end reads. Each TCR library was diluted to roughly 4 nM, pooled, denatured and loaded at about 1 pM. As for the authors' bioinformatics: Processing of the TCR FASTQ files took place in the QIAGEN GeneGlobe Data Analysis Center, and downstream analysis was done in R 3.5.2. Clonality was calculated as one minus the Shannon entropy normalized by the log of the number of unique productive sequences. For each subset, Fisher exact tests at 5% FDR were used to find TRA or TRB clonotypes whose abundance differed between baseline and M1. Differentially abundant clonotypes were grouped as emerging, expanding, contracting or non-expanding/contracting. Morisita's overlap index was used to measure how much repertoires overlapped between patients. Starting from the raw public reads, TCRdb applied fastp trimming at Q25, assembled clones with MiXCR and retained in-frame beta chains. Duplicate CDR3 protein sequences are folded into a single record with the most common DNA and genes. TCRdb assigned the V and J calls; the authors' analysis was not used. Here the sample has 300 to 350 distinct CDR3 sequences; about 10% occur a single time. The biggest ten clones account for 46% of the sample.

This entry is derived from a study of circulating CD8 cells and anti-PD-1 response in melanoma (dated by TCRdb to about 2020). For context, the study as a whole: Nivolumab was given to patients intravenously at 3 mg/kg every 2 weeks. The melanoma cohort included approximately 13 patients, of whom seven received anti-PD-1 as first-line therapy and six had previously received targeted therapy or immunotherapy. Patients with complete or partial responses were classified as responders, and patients with stable or progressive disease (RECIST v1.1) were classified as non-responders. In on-treatment samples, a biotinylated anti-human IgG4 antibody was used to detect PD-1. The TCR repertoire analysis included around 11 melanoma patients, of whom 7 were non-responders and 4 were responders.

The research as a whole found: The published TCR repertoire comparisons relied only on baseline and M1 samples from a small cohort that had few responders. Repertoires were mostly private between subsets, with fewer than 7.5% of TRB clonotypes shared at M1, and the greatest sharing occurred between DPOS and TIGIT. Because material was limited, experiments were generally done without replicates. Tumor material was not accessible, so tumor reactivity was assessed by peptide assays on expanded sorted subsets instead. The highest diversity was observed in the DNEG repertoire, similar and higher clonality was shown by the PD-1 and DPOS repertoires, and the lowest diversity was found in the TIGIT repertoires. The cohort included both treatment-naive and previously treated patients, and the authors noted that this mix could influence results.

The sample here was CD8+ T cells from PBMCs, taken at baseline or after one month of anti-PD-1 therapy (not recorded which). The TCR sequence derives from a human donor with melanoma. This sequence uses TRBV6-4 and TRBJ1-1, and 8 junction bases match TRBD1. This receptor has the CDR3 CASSDTQGAEAFF. The DNA sequence reads TGTGCCAGCAGTGACACACAGGGGGCTGAAGCTTTCTTT.